Each of the 32 T cell receptor beta chains below was sequenced from the same sample in a study of shared clonotypes between healthy human individuals. Measured with immunoSEQ multiplex PCR; TCRdb has only the in-frame clones, and not every one. The table has about 1.1 million clones, about four fifths seen once. Material: memory CD4+ T cells from PBMCs. The subset denotes: CD45RA-negative fraction. The origin of the receptors is a man aged 18 to 29 in good health. Some clones in this sample may be carry-over from other donors' samples.

The CDR3 region has the DNA TGTGCCAGCACCTCAGCGGGAGGGAGTAATGAGCAGTTCTTC. This codes for CASTSAGGSNEQFF. The rearrangement joins TRBV7-8 to TRBJ2-1; 10 bases fit TRBD2. This CDR3 has 14 residues. Germline lookup yields CDR1 SGHVS and CDR2 FQNEAQ. The V segment lost 7 bases and the J segment 7 bases; nucleotides outside the gene matches: 7.

V usage is TRBV6-1 and J usage is TRBJ1-4; D uncertain. Trimming pared 2 bases from V and 4 bases from J, leaving 8 bases between. The CDR3 totals 14 residues. Germline-derived CDR1 and CDR2 are MNHNS and SASEGT. In nucleotides, the CDR3 is TGTGCCAGCAGTGAACCAGCTTTTAATGAAAAACTGTTTTTT. Protein product: CASSEPAFNEKLFF.

The chain uses TRBV7-8 and TRBJ2-7, with 10 positions matching TRBD1. Germline values: CDR1 SGHVS, CDR2 FQNEAQ. This CDR3 is built from 15 residues. Trimming cost V 5 bases and J 7 bases; bases outside gene matches: 11. DNA of the CDR3: TGTGCCAGCAGCGCTACCGGGACAGGGGCGCGGGAGCAGTACTTC. Translating it yields CASSATGTGAREQYF.

J is TRBJ2-1 and V is TRBV18; D unclear. This CDR3 spans 17 amino acids. CDR1 KGHSH and CDR2 LQKENI come from the germline V gene. V lost 0 bases to trimming and J lost 0 bases, with 12 bases between them. This chain's CDR3 is CASSPPTTASSYNEQFF. In DNA form, the CDR3 reads TGTGCCAGCTCACCACCTACCACTGCGAGCTCCTACAATGAGCAGTTCTTC.

V usage is TRBV19 and J usage is TRBJ2-1; 13 bases map to TRBD2. Germline trimming cut 8 bases from V and 5 bases from J; bases unmatched to any gene: 6. CDR3 size: 15 residues. Germline CDR1 and CDR2: LNHDA and SQIVND (reference sequence). The CDR3 DNA reads as TGTGCCAGTGGGACTAGCGGGGTTTTTAACAATGAGCAGTTCTTC. Translation: CASGTSGVFNNEQFF.

Written as DNA, the CDR3 is TGTGCCAGCAGTTCTCGGGGACAGTCCGCCTCTGGGGCCAACGTCCTGACTTTC. This translates into CASSSRGQSASGANVLTF. V and J are TRBV11-3 and TRBJ2-6; 7 bases align to TRBD1. Trimming cost V 6 bases and J 0 bases; bases outside gene matches: 11. Germline CDR1 reads SGHNT; CDR2 reads YENEEA. The CDR3 totals 18 residues.

The chain has TRBV5-4 and TRBJ1-5, with D hard to call. Germline V gives CDR1 SGHNT, CDR2 YYREEE (reference sequence). Trimming removed 2 bases at V and 3 bases at J, with 6 bases between. This CDR3 contains 13 residues. In DNA form, the CDR3 reads TGTGCCAGCAGCTTTATCCCCAATCAGCCCCAGCATTTT. This translates into CASSFIPNQPQHF.

V and J are TRBV11-2 and TRBJ1-2; no reliable D call. Deletions cut 7 bases from V and 4 bases from J, with 10 bases between. The CDR3 totals 12 residues. Germline V gives CDR1 SGHAT, CDR2 FQNNGV. The DNA of the CDR3 is TGTGCCAGCACCCCCTTAACCTATGGCTACACCTTC. Protein sequence: CASTPLTYGYTF.

This sequence joins TRBV5-4 and TRBJ2-7; unclear D gene. Germline CDR1 and CDR2: SGHNT and YYREEE (reference sequence). The CDR3 is 14 amino acids. The V end was cut by 6 bases, the J end by 6 bases, with 19 bases between. The CDR3 nucleotides are TGTGCCAGCACCTCCTTGGGATCCTCCCTCGAGCAGTACTTC. It translates to CASTSLGSSLEQYF.

This clone was detected a few times. The chain employs TRBV10-3 and TRBJ2-6, with TRBD1 matching 7 bases. This CDR3 region has 16 residues. Per germline, CDR1 ENHRY and CDR2 SYGVKD. Germline trimming cut 2 bases from V and 2 bases from J; bases unmatched to any gene: 3. Here the CDR3 reads CAISEEGATGANVLTF. CDR3 in DNA: TGTGCCATCAGTGAGGAGGGGGCCACTGGGGCCAACGTCCTGACTTTC.

The chain joins TRBV9 to TRBJ2-3; D not certain. The germline V gene has CDR1 SGDLS and CDR2 YYNGEE. The CDR3 covers 15 residues. The germline V and J ends were trimmed by 0 bases and 2 bases, with 10 bases remaining between them. CDR3 amino acids: CASSVDLRLTDTQYF. The CDR3 nucleotides read TGTGCCAGCAGCGTAGATTTGCGGCTCACAGATACGCAGTATTTT.

The V call is TRBV4-1, the J call TRBJ1-4; D call uncertain. Germline assignment: CDR1 MGHRA and CDR2 YSYEKL. The CDR3 consists of 15 residues. Between the trimmed V and J ends, which lost 1 base and 6 bases, there was a span of 12 bases. The CDR3 DNA reads TGCGCCAGCAGCCAAGCTTTGACACCTTATGAAAAACTGTTTTTT. Translation gives CASSQALTPYEKLFF.

The chain is built from TRBV28 and TRBJ1-5; D perhaps matches TRBD1 (5 bases). Germline V gives CDR1 MDHEN, CDR2 SYDVKM. The CDR3 covers 14 residues. V was pared by 5 bases and J by 0 bases, with 8 bases between. This CDR3 is CASSRQYSNQPQHF. CDR3 coding DNA: TGTGCCAGCAGTCGACAGTATAGCAATCAGCCCCAGCATTTT.

V usage is TRBV6-9 and J usage is TRBJ1-4; D perhaps matches TRBD1 (5 bases). The CDR3 has 15 amino acids. Germline-derived CDR1 and CDR2 are MNHGY and SVAAGI. V lost 4 bases and J 4 bases, leaving 13 bases between the germline ends. The CDR3, as DNA: TGTGCCAGCAGTTCCTCAGGGACCCTTAATGAAAAACTGTTTTTT. Protein sequence: CASSSSGTLNEKLFF.

The chain carries TRBV9 and TRBJ2-2, with a weak D call TRBD2 (5 bases). V was shortened by 0 bases and J by 3 bases, with 12 bases between the two germline ends. The CDR3 sequence is 16 residues long. The germline CDR1 and CDR2 sequences are SGDLS and YYNGEE. The CDR3 protein is CASSVASRAYTGELFF. CDR3 nucleotides: TGTGCCAGCAGCGTAGCTAGCCGGGCCTACACCGGGGAGCTGTTTTTT. The full variable domain, rest sourced from reference TRBV9 and TRBJ2-2, is DSGVTQTPKHLITATGQRVTLRCSPRSGDLSVYWYQQSLDQGLQFLIQYYNGEERAKGNILERFSAQQFPDLHSELNLSSLELGDSALYFCASSVASRAYTGELFFGEGSRLTVL.

This chain links TRBV28 with TRBJ2-3; D uncertain. The V end was cut by 6 bases, the J end by 1 base, with 14 bases between. Germline CDR1 MDHEN, CDR2 SYDVKM. CDR3 length: 15 amino acids. Here the CDR3 DNA reads TGTGCCAGCAGACCGAGCTTCTCAGGCACAGATACGCAGTATTTT. This gives the protein CASRPSFSGTDTQYF.

This clone was detected only a few times. As DNA, the CDR3 is TGTGCCAGCAGCTTCAGATTTGCGAGTGGGACTGAAGCTTTCTTT. Residues: CASSFRFASGTEAFF. The chain couples TRBV5-6 to TRBJ1-1; no reliable D call. V was clipped by 2 bases and J by 5 bases, with 16 bases between them. CDR1 is SGHDT, CDR2 YYEEEE, per germline. The CDR3 consists of 15 residues.

V gene TRBV5-1 combines with J gene TRBJ1-4; TRBD1 aligns across 12 bases. V trimming: 4 bases; J trimming: 7 bases; junction bases outside the gene matches: 5. The CDR3 spans 15 residues. The V gene's germline CDR1 is SGHRS and CDR2 YFSETQ. CDR3 DNA sequence: TGCGCCAGCAGCCGGAGGGGACAGGGGGCTGAAAAACTGTTTTTT. It encodes CASSRRGQGAEKLFF.

V usage is TRBV14 and J usage is TRBJ2-2; 7 bases align to TRBD2. CDR1 SGHDN and CDR2 FVKESK come from the germline V gene. The V segment lost 7 bases and the J segment 1 base; nucleotides outside the gene matches: 6. This CDR3 contains 15 residues. This CDR3 reads CASNSASGNTGELFF. CDR3 in DNA: TGTGCCAGCAATTCGGCTAGCGGGAACACCGGGGAGCTGTTTTTT.

The J gene is TRBJ2-1, the V gene TRBV5-6; TRBD1 agrees at 7 bases. Trimming took 0 bases from V and 2 from J; bases not matched to a gene: 2. This CDR3 is built from 15 residues. Germline values: CDR1 SGHDT, CDR2 YYEEEE. The CDR3 DNA follows: TGTGCCAGCAGCTTGGCGCAGGGGGCCTACAATGAGCAGTTCTTC. This translates into CASSLAQGAYNEQFF.

The count of this clone is one. The DNA of the CDR3 is TGTGCCAGCAGCTCTTATGGACTAGCGGGAAAAGAGACCCAGTACTTC. Translated: CASSSYGLAGKETQYF. The chain links TRBV7-6 to TRBJ2-5, with 12 positions matching TRBD2. The CDR3 consists of 16 residues. Germline CDR1 is SGHVS and CDR2 is FNYEAQ. V was pared by 4 bases and J by 3 bases, with 6 bases of the junction left unmatched.

This clone turned up a few times. V and J are TRBV4-3 and TRBJ2-7, with TRBD1 matching over 9 bases. Germline V lookup: CDR1 LGHNA, CDR2 YSLEER. There are 16 residues in the CDR3. The V segment lost 3 bases and the J segment 1 base; nucleotides outside the gene matches: 7. CDR3 protein: CASSHAGTGSSYEQYF. Here the CDR3 DNA reads TGCGCCAGCAGCCATGCCGGGACAGGGTCTTCCTACGAGCAGTACTTC.

The chain is built from TRBV5-4 and TRBJ2-5; 8 nucleotides agree with TRBD1. The J segment lost 4 bases and the V segment lost 0 bases, leaving 5 bases of the junction unmatched. Germline CDR1 and CDR2: SGHNT and YYREEE (reference sequence). The length of the CDR3 is 15 residues. The CDR3 DNA reads TGTGCCAGCAGCTTGGAGGCCAGGGGGCCAGAGACCCAGTACTTC. This codes for CASSLEARGPETQYF.

The chain carries TRBV6-1 and TRBJ1-4; D might be TRBD1 (5 bases). The ends were cut back, 6 bases at V and 0 bases at J, with 11 bases in the middle. This CDR3 has 15 amino acids. Germline V CDR1 and CDR2: MNHNS, SASEGT. The CDR3 bases are TGTGCCAGCAGGGTCCTCAGGGCAACTAATGAAAAACTGTTTTTT. It specifies CASRVLRATNEKLFF.

The J gene is TRBJ2-1, the V gene TRBV7-3; TRBD2 matches 9 bases. Germline V gene data show CDR1 as SGHTA and CDR2 as FQGTGA. The CDR3 spans 15 residues. The J segment lost 10 bases and the V segment lost 5 bases, leaving 12 bases of the junction unmatched. The CDR3 sequence is CASSPWGSGSEEQFF. As DNA, the CDR3 is TGTGCCAGCAGCCCATGGGGTAGCGGGAGCGAGGAGCAGTTCTTC.

The chain is built from TRBV5-6 and TRBJ2-3; weak D call: TRBD1 (6 bases). V was shortened by 2 bases and J by 8 bases, with 15 bases between the two germline ends. The CDR3 covers 14 residues. Germline CDR1 SGHDT, CDR2 YYEEEE. The CDR3 spells CASSFRGGRGTQYF. CDR3 sequence (DNA): TGTGCCAGCAGCTTCAGAGGGGGACGGGGTACGCAGTATTTT.

The chain employs TRBV28 and TRBJ1-2, with unresolved D. Germline CDR1 is MDHEN and CDR2 is SYDVKM. The CDR3 spans 16 residues. V was clipped by 6 bases and J by 5 bases, with 22 bases between them. CDR3 bases: TGTGCCAGCAGCCCTCGGCTACAGATCGAAAGGTATGGCTACACCTTC. It specifies CASSPRLQIERYGYTF.

The sample holds a few counts of this clone. V gene TRBV7-2 combines with J gene TRBJ2-5; D is possibly TRBD2 (5 bases). This CDR3 spans 14 amino acids. The V end was cut by 5 bases, the J end by 5 bases, with 15 bases between. The germline CDR1 and CDR2 sequences are SGHTA and FQGNSA. The CDR3 bases are TGTGCCAGCAGCCATCGCCTAACTAGGGAGACCCAGTACTTC. This translates into CASSHRLTRETQYF.

The genes are TRBV15 and TRBJ1-1, with unresolved D. The CDR3 is made up of 15 amino acids. Trimming removed 0 bases from V and 3 bases from J, with 11 bases in between. Germline CDR1 is LNHNV and CDR2 is YYDKDF (reference sequence). In nucleotides, the CDR3 is TGTGCCACCAGCAGAGAAGGTACGAAGTACACTGAAGCTTTCTTT. Amino acids: CATSREGTKYTEAFF.

This clone was picked up one time. The chain employs TRBV6-1 and TRBJ2-1; 9 bases match TRBD1. V trimming: 6 bases; J trimming: 6 bases; junction bases outside the gene matches: 9. The CDR3 has 15 residues. Germline loops: CDR1 MNHNS, CDR2 SASEGT. In DNA, the CDR3 is TGTGCCAGCAGGTCTCCGGGACAGGGTACCAATGAGCAGTTCTTC. Protein sequence: CASRSPGQGTNEQFF.

The rearrangement joins TRBV18 to TRBJ1-5; D remains ambiguous. CDR1 is KGHSH and CDR2 is LQKENI in the germline V gene. Trimming shortened V by 3 bases and J by 5 bases, and 8 bases separated the two germline ends. The CDR3 spans 13 residues. This chain's CDR3 is CASSPLVDQPQHF. DNA for the CDR3: TGTGCCAGCTCACCTCTCGTGGATCAGCCCCAGCATTTT.

The chain employs TRBV11-2 and TRBJ1-4; TRBD1 might be the D (6 bases). Germline V gene data show CDR1 as SGHAT and CDR2 as FQNNGV. The CDR3 length is 15 residues. The V gene lost 2 bases and the J gene lost 5 bases, with 12 bases spanning the gap. The CDR3 region has the DNA TGTGCCAGCAGCTTATGGCGCCAGGGGAATGAAAAACTGTTTTTT. This sequence encodes CASSLWRQGNEKLFF.